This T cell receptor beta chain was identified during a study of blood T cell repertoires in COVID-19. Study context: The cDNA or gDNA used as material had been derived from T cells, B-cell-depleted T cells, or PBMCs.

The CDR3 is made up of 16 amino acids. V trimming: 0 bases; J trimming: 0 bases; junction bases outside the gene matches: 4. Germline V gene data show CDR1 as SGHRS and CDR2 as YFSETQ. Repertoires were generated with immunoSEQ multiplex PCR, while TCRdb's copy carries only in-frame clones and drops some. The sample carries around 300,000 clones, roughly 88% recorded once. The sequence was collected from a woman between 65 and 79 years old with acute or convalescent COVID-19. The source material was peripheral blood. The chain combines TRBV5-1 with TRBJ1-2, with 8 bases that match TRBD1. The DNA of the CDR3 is TGCGCCAGCAGCTTGGGGACAGGGAACGCTAACTATGGCTACACCTTC. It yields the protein CASSLGTGNANYGYTF.